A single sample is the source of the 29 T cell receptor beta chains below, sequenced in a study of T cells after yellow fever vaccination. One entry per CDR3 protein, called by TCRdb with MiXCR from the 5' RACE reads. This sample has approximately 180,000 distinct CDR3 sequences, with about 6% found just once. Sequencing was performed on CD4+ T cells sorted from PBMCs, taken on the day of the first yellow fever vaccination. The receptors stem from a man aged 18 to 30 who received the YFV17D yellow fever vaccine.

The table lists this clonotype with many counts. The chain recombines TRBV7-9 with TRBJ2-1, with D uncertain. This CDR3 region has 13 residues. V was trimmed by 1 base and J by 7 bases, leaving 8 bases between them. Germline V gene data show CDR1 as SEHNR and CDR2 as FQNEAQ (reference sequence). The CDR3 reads CASSLGAGNEQFF. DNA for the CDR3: TGTGCCAGCAGCTTAGGGGCCGGGAATGAGCAGTTCTTC. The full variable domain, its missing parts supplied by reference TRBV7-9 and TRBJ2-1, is DTGVSQNPRHKITKRGQNVTFRCDPISEHNRLYWYRQTLGQGPEFLTYFQNEAQLEKSRLLSDRFSAERPKGSFSTLEIQRTEQGDSAMYLCASSLGAGNEQFFGPGTRLTVL.

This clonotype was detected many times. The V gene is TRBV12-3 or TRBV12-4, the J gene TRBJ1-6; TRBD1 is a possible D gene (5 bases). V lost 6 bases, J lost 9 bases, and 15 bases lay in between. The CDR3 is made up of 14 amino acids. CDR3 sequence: CASRPGQAFSPLHF. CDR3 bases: TGTGCCAGCAGACCCGGACAAGCTTTTTCACCCCTCCACTTT.

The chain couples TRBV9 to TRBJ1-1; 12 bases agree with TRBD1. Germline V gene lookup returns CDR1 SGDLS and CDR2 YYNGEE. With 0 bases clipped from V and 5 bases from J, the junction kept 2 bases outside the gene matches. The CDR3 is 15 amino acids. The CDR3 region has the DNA TGTGCCAGCAGCGTAGGGGGACAGGGGGCTACTGAAGCTTTCTTT. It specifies CASSVGGQGATEAFF.

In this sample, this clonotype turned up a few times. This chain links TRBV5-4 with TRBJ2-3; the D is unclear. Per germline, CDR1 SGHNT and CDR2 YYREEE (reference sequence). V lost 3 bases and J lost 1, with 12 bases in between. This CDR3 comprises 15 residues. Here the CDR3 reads CASSSALGRTDTQYF. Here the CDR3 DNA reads TGTGCCAGCAGCTCAGCTCTAGGCCGCACAGATACGCAGTATTTT.

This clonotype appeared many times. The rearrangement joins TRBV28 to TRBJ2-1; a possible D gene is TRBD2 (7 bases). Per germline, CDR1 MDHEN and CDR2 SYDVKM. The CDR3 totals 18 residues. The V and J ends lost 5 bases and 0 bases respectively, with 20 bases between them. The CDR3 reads CASSPFAGAFRSYNEQFF. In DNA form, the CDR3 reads TGTGCCAGCAGTCCCTTTGCGGGGGCATTTCGCTCCTACAATGAGCAGTTCTTC.

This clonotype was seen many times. The CDR3 bases are TGCAGTGCTAGAGAGGGACAGGGCACAGATACGCAGTATTTT. Translation: CSAREGQGTDTQYF. This sequence joins TRBV20-1 and TRBJ2-3, with 8 bases that match TRBD1. V was pared by 0 bases and J by 1 base, with 0 bases of the junction left unmatched. The CDR3 covers 14 residues. Germline loops: CDR1 DFQATT, CDR2 SNEGSKA (reference sequence).

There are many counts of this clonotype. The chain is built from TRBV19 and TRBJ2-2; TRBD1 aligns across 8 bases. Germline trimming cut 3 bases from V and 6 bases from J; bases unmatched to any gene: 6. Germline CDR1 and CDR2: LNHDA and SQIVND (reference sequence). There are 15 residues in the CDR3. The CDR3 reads CASSIGTGGSGELFF. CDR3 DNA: TGTGCCAGTAGTATTGGGACAGGAGGGTCCGGGGAGCTGTTTTTT.

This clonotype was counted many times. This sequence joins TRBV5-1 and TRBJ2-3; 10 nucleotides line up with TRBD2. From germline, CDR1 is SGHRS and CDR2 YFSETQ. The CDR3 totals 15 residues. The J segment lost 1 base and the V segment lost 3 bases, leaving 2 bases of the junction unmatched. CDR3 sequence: CASSSGTSGTDTQYF. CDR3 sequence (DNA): TGCGCCAGCAGCTCCGGGACTAGCGGCACAGATACGCAGTATTTT. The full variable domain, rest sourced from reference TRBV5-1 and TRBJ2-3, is KAGVTQTPRYLIKTRGQQVTLSCSPISGHRSVSWYQQTPGQGLQFLFEYFSETQRNKGNFPGRFSGRQFSNSRSEMNVSTLELGDSALYLCASSSGTSGTDTQYFGPGTRLTVL.

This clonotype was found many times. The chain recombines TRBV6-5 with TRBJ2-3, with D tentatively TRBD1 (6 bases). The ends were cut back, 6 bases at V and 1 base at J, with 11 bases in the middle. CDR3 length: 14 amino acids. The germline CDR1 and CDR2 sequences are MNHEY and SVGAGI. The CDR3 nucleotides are TGTGCCAGCAGGAGAAAGGGGGGCACAGATACGCAGTATTTT. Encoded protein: CASRRKGGTDTQYF.

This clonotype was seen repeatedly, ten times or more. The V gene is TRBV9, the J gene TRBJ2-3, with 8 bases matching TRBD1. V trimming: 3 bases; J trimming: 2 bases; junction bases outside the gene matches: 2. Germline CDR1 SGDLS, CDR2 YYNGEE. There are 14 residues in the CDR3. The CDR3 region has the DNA TGTGCCAGCAGCGGGGGACAGGTCACAGATACGCAGTATTTT. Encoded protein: CASSGGQVTDTQYF.

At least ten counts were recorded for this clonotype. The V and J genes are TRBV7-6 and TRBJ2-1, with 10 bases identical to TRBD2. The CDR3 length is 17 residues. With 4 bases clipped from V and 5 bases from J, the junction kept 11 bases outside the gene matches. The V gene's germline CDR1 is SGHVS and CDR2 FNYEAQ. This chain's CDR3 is CASSSPQRGGRNNEQFF. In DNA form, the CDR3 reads TGTGCCAGCAGCTCACCCCAGCGGGGGGGTCGGAACAATGAGCAGTTCTTC.

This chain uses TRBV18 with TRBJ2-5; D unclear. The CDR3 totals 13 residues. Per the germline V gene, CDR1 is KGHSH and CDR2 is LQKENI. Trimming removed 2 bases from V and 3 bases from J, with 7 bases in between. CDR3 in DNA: TGTGCCAGCTCACCATTCGCTAAAGAGACCCAGTACTTC. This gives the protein CASSPFAKETQYF.

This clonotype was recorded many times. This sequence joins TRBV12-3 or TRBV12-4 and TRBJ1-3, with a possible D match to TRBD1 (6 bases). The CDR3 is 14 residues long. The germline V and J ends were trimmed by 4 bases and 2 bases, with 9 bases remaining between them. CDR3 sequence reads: CASSSGATGNTIYF. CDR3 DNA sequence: TGTGCCAGCAGTTCAGGGGCTACTGGAAACACCATATATTTT.

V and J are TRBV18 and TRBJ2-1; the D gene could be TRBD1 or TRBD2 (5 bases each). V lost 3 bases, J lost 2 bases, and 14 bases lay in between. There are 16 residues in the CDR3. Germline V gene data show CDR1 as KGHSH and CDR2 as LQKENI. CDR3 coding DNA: TGTGCCAGCTCACCGGGCCGGGACCCCACCTACAATGAGCAGTTCTTC. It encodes CASSPGRDPTYNEQFF.

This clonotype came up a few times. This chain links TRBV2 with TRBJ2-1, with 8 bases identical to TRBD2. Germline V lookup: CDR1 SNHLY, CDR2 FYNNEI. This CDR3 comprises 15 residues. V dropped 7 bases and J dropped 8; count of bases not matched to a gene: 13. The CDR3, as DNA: TGTGCCAGCATTGAGGGGGAGCGGGGGATCGATGAGCAGTTCTTC. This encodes CASIEGERGIDEQFF.

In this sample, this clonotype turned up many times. As DNA, the CDR3 is TGTGCCAGCACTGGGACTCCGGGGAGATCCCGGTTCTTC. Its protein product is CASTGTPGRSRFF. The chain combines TRBV6-2 or TRBV6-3 with TRBJ2-1; D may be TRBD2 (6 bases). CDR3 size: 13 residues. V was clipped by 7 bases and J by 15 bases, with 22 bases between them. Germline V lookup: CDR1 MNHEY, CDR2 SVGEGT.

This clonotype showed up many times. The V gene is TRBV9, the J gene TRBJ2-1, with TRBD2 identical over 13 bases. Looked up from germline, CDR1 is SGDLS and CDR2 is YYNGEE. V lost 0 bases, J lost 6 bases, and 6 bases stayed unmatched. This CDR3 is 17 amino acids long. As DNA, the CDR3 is TGTGCCAGCAGCGTAGGACTAGCGGGGGGTAGAGGCAATGAGCAGTTCTTC. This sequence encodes CASSVGLAGGRGNEQFF.

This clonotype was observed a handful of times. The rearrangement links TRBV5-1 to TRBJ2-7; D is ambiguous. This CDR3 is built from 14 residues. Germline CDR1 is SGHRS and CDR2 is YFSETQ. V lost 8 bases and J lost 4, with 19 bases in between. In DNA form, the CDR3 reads TGCGCCAGGACCGACCCCAGGAGCCCTTACGAGCAGTACGTC. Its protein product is CARTDPRSPYEQYV.

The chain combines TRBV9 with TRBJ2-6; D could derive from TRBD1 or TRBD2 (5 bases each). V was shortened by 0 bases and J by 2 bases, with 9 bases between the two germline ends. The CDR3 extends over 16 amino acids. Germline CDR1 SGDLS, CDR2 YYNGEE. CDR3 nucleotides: TGTGCCAGCAGCGTAGACAGGCGGGCTGGGGCCAACGTCCTGACTTTC. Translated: CASSVDRRAGANVLTF.

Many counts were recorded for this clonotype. CDR3 in DNA: TGCGCCAGCAGCTCCGGGACAGGGGCCGATACTTTCTTT. Translation: CASSSGTGADTFF. The chain employs TRBV5-1 and TRBJ1-1; TRBD1 agrees at 10 bases. J was trimmed by 12 bases and V by 3 bases; bases with no gene match: 8. The CDR3 has 13 amino acids. Germline assignment: CDR1 SGHRS and CDR2 YFSETQ.

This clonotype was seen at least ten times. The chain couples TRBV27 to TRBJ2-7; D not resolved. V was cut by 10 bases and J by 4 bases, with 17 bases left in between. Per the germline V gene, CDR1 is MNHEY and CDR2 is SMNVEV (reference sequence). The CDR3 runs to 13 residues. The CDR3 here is CANRTQSEYEQYF. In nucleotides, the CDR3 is TGTGCCAACCGGACCCAGTCCGAGTACGAGCAGTACTTC.

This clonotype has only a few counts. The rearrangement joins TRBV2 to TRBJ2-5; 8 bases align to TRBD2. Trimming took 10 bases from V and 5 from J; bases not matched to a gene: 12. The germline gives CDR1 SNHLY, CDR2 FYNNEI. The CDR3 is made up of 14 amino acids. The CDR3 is CAIQLRGGRETQYF. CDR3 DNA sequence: TGTGCCATCCAACTCCGGGGGGGTCGGGAGACCCAGTACTTC.

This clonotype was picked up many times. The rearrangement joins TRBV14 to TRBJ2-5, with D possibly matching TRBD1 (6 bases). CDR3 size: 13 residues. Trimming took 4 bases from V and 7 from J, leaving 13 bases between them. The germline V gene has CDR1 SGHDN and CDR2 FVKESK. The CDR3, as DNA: TGTGCCAGCAGCCCCCGACAAGGGGGGACCCAGTACTTC. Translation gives CASSPRQGGTQYF.

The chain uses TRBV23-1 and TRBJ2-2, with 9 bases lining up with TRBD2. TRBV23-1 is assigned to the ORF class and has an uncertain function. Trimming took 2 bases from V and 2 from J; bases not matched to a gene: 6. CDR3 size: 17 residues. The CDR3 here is CASSQGSGGSNTGELFF. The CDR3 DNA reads TGCGCCAGCAGTCAAGGAAGCGGGGGGTCAAACACCGGGGAGCTGTTTTTT.

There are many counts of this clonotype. CDR3: CASSARRETQYF. Written as DNA, the CDR3 is TGTGCCAGCAGTGCTCGTCGAGAGACCCAGTACTTC. This sequence joins TRBV2 and TRBJ2-5; D gene uncertain. The germline V gene has CDR1 SNHLY and CDR2 FYNNEI. V lost 4 bases and J lost 4, with 7 bases in between. CDR3 size: 12 residues.

This chain's CDR3 is CASSWAAQAGGDIQYF. CDR3 coding DNA: TGCGCCAGCAGCTGGGCCGCTCAAGCGGGGGGGGACATTCAGTACTTC. The chain has TRBV5-1 and TRBJ2-4; TRBD2 matches at 10 bases. Germline loops: CDR1 SGHRS, CDR2 YFSETQ. The CDR3 sequence is 16 residues long. Trimming took 3 bases from V and 8 from J; bases not matched to a gene: 11.

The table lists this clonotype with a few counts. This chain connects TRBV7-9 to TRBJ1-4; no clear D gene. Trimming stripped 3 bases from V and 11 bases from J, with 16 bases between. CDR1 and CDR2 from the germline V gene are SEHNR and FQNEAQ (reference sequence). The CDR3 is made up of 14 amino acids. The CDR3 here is CASSFSGDYGKLFF. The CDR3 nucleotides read TGTGCCAGCAGCTTTAGCGGCGACTACGGGAAACTGTTTTTT.

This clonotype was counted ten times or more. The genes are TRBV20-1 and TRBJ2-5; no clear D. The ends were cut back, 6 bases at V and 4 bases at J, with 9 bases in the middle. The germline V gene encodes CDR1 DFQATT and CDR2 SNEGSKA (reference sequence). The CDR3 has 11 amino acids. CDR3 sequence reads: CSASPRETQYF. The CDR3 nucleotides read TGCAGTGCCAGCCCTCGAGAGACCCAGTACTTC.

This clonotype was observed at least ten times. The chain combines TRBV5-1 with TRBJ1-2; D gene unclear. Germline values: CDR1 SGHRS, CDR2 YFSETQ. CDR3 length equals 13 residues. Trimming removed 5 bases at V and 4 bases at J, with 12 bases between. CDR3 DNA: TGCGCCAGCAGAACGGACGGACCCTATGGCTACACCTTC. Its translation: CASRTDGPYGYTF.